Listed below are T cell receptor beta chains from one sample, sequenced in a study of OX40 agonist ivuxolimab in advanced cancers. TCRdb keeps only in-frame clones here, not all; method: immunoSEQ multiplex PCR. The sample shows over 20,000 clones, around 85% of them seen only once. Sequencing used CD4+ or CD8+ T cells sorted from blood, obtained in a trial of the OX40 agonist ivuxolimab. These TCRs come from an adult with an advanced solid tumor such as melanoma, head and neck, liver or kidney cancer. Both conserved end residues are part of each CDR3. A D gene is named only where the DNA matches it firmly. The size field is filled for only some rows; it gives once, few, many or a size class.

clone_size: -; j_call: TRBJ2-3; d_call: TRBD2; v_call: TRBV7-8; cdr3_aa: CASSPGILAGGTDTQYF; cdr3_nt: TGTGCCAGCAGCCCCGGAATACTAGCGGGAGGGACAGATACGCAGTATTTT
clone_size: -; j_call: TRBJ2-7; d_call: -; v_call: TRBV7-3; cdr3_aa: CASSLRTLTYEQYF; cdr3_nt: TGTGCCAGCAGCCTACGGACGCTGACCTACGAGCAGTACTTC
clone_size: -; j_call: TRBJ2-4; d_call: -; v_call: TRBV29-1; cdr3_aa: CSAITHYRLGKNIQYF; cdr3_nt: TGCAGCGCCATCACCCACTACAGGTTAGGCAAAAACATTCAGTACTTC
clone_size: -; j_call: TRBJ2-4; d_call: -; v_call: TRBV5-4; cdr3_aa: CASTLYGELAKNIQYF; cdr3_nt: TGTGCCAGCACCCTATACGGTGAACTAGCCAAAAACATTCAGTACTTC
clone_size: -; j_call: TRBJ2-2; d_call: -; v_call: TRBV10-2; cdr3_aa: CASIPQEPNTGELFF; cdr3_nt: TGCGCCAGCATCCCTCAGGAACCGAACACCGGGGAGCTGTTTTTT
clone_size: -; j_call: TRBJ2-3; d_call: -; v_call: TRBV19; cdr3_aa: CASKAAGASRDTQYF; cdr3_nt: TGTGCCAGTAAGGCGGCGGGGGCCTCCAGGGATACGCAGTATTTT
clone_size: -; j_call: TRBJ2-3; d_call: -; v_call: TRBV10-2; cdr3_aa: CASNNQRAVADTQYF; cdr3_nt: TGCGCCAGCAATAACCAGCGGGCCGTCGCAGATACGCAGTATTTT
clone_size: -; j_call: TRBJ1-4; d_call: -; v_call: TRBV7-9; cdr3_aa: CASSRMPPEKLFF; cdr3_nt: TGTGCCAGCAGCCGGATGCCTCCTGAAAAACTGTTTTTT
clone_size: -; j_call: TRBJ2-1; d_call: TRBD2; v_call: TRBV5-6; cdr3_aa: CASSLPGLAGNSSYNEQFF; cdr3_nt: TGTGCCAGCAGTTTACCGGGACTAGCGGGAAATAGCTCCTACAATGAGCAGTTCTTC
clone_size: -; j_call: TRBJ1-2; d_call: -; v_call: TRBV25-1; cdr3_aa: CASSEFNKGGAEGGYTF; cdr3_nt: TGTGCCAGCAGTGAATTCAATAAGGGGGGGGCCGAAGGCGGCTACACCTTC
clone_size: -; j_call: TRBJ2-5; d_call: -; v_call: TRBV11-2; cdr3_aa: CASSSHVARGQETQYF; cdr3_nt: TGTGCCAGCAGTTCCCACGTCGCACGAGGACAAGAGACCCAGTACTTC
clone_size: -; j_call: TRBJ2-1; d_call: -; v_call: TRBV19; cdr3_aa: CASSRGGRSYNEQFF; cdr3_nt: TGTGCCAGTAGTAGGGGGGGCAGATCCTACAATGAGCAGTTCTTC
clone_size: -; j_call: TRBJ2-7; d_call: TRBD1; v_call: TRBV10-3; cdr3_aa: CAISTPGQGVTEQYF; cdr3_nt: TGTGCCATCAGTACCCCGGGACAGGGTGTAACCGAGCAGTACTTC
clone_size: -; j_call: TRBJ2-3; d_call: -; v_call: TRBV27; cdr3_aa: CASSTLSDTQYF; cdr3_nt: TGTGCCAGCAGTACCCTCTCAGATACGCAGTATTTT
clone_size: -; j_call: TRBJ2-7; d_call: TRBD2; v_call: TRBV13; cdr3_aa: CASSSAAGVTYEQYF; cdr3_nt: TGTGCCAGCAGCTCCGCCGCGGGGGTTACCTACGAGCAGTACTTC
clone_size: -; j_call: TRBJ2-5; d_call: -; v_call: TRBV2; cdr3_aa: CASSEFFGVETQYF; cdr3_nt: TGTGCCAGCAGTGAGTTTTTTGGGGTGGAGACCCAGTACTTC
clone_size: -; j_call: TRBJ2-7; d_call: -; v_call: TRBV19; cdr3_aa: CASSLRISYEQYF; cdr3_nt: TGTGCCAGTAGTCTTAGGATCTCCTACGAGCAGTACTTC
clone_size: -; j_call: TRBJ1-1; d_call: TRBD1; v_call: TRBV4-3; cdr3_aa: CASSLNRGTEAFF; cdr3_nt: TGCGCCAGCAGCCTAAACAGGGGCACTGAAGCTTTCTTT
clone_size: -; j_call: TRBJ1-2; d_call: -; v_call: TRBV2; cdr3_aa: CASSGPGLNYGYTF; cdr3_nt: TGTGCCAGCAGTGGCCCGGGGCTCAACTATGGCTACACCTTC
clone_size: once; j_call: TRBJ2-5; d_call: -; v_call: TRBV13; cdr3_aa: CASSFPGFGETQYF; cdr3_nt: TGTGCCAGCAGCTTCCCAGGTTTTGGGGAGACCCAGTACTTC
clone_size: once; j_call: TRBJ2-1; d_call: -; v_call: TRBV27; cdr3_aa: CASSPGGNEQFF; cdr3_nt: TGTGCCAGCAGTCCCGGAGGTAATGAGCAGTTCTTC
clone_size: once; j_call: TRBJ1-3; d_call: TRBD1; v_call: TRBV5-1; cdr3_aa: CASSPDRGPGNTIYF; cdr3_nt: TGCGCCAGCAGCCCGGACAGGGGGCCTGGAAACACCATATATTTT
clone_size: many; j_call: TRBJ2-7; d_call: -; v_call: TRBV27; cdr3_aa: CASSPRGPYEQYF; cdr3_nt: TGTGCCAGCAGTCCCCGCGGACCCTACGAGCAGTACTTC
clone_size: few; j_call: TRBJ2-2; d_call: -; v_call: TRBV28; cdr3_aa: CASSLSWRGGELFF; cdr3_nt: TGTGCCAGCAGTTTATCTTGGAGGGGCGGGGAGCTGTTTTTT
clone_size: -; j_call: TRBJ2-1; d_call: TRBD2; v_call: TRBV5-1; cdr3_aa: CASSGEGKQFF; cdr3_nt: TGCGCCAGCAGCGGGGAGGGGAAGCAGTTCTTC
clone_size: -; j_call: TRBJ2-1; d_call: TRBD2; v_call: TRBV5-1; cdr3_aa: CASSPLGGSYNEQFF; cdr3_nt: TGCGCCAGCAGCCCCCTGGGCGGGAGTTACAATGAGCAGTTCTTC
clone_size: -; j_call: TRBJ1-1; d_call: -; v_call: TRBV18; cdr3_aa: CASSPWGARTEAFF; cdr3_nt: TGTGCCAGCTCACCTTGGGGGGCAAGGACTGAAGCTTTCTTT
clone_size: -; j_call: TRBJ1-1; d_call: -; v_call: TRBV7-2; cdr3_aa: CASSLGLGRLEAFF; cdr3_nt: TGTGCCAGCAGCTTAGGGCTAGGACGGTTAGAAGCTTTCTTT
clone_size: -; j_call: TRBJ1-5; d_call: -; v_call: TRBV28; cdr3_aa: CASSSRVAQPQHF; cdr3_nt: TGCGCCAGCAGTAGCAGGGTGGCTCAGCCCCAGCATTTT
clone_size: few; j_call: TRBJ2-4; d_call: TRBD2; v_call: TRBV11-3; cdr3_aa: CASRGTSGRSKNIQYF; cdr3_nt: TGTGCCAGCAGAGGGACTAGCGGGAGGTCCAAAAACATTCAGTACTTC